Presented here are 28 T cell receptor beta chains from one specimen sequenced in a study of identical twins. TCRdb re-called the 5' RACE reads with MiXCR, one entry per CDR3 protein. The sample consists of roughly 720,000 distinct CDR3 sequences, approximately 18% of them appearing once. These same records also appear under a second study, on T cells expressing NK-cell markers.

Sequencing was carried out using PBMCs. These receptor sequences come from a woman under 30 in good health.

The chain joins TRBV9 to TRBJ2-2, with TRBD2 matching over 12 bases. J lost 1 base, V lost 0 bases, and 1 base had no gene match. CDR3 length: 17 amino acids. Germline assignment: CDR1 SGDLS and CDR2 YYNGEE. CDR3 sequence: CASSVGGLAGNTGELFF. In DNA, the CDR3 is TGTGCCAGCAGCGTAGGGGGACTAGCGGGGAACACCGGGGAGCTGTTTTTT.

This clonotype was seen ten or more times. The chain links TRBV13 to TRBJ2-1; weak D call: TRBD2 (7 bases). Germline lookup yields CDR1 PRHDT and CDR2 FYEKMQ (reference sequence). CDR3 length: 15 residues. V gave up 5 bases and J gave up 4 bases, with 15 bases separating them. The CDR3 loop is CASSPDGGLYNEQFF. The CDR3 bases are TGTGCCAGCAGCCCTGACGGGGGGCTGTACAATGAGCAGTTCTTC.

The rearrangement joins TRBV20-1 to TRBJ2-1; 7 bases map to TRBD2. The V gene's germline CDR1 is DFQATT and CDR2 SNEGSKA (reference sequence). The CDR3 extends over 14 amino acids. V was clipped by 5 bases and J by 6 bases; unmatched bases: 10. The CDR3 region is CSARTGTNPNEQFF. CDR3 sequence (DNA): TGCAGTGCTCGCACCGGGACTAACCCCAATGAGCAGTTCTTC.

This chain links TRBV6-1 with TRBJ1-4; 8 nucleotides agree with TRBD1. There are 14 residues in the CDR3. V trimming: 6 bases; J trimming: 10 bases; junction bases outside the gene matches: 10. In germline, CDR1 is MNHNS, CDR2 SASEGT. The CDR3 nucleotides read TGTGCCAGCAGCCGCGGACAGGGAGGGCGAAAACTGTTTTTT. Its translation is CASSRGQGGRKLFF.

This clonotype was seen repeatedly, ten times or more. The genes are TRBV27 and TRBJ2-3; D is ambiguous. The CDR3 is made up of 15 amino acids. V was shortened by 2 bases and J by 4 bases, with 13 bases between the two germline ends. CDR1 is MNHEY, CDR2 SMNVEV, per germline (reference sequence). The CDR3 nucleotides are TGTGCCAGCAGTTTAGACGTTGGAGTCTCAGATACGCAGTATTTT. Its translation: CASSLDVGVSDTQYF.

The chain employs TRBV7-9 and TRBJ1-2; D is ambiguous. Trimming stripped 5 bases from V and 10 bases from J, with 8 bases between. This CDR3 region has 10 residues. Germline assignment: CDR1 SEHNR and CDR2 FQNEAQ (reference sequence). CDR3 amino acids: CASSGSDYTF. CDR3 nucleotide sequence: TGTGCCAGCAGCGGGAGTGACTACACCTTC.

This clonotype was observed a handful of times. The CDR3 protein is CASRPGATDTQYF. CDR3 nucleotides: TGTGCCAGCCGTCCGGGGGCCACAGATACGCAGTATTTT. This chain uses TRBV12-3 or TRBV12-4 with TRBJ2-3, with D perhaps assigned TRBD1 or TRBD2 (6 bases each). V lost 8 bases and J 2 bases, leaving 11 bases between the germline ends. The CDR3 has 13 residues.

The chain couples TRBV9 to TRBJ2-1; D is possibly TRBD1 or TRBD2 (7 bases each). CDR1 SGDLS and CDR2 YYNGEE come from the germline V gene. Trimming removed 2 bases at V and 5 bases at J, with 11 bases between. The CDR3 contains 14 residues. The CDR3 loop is CASSVQGGDNEQFF. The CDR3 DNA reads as TGTGCCAGCAGCGTGCAGGGGGGGGACAATGAGCAGTTCTTC.

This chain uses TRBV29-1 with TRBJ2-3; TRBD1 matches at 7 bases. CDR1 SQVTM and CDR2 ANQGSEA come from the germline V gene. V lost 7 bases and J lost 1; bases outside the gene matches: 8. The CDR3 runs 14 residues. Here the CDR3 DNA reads TGCAGCGAACTATTAACAGGGGGCACAGATACGCAGTATTTT. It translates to CSELLTGGTDTQYF.

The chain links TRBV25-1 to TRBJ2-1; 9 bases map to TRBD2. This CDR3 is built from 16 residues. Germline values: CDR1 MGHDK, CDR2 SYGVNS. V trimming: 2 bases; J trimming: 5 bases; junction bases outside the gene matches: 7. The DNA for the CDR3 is TGTGCCAGCAGTGAAAGGGGCGGGGGGGCTCACAATGAGCAGTTCTTC. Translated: CASSERGGGAHNEQFF.

CDR3 residues: CASKVRGSGEQYF. The CDR3 region has the DNA TGTGCCAGCAAGGTCCGGGGCTCGGGCGAGCAGTACTTC. The V gene is TRBV3-1, the J gene TRBJ2-7; D tentatively fits TRBD1 or TRBD2 (5 bases each). CDR1 is LGHDT and CDR2 is YNNKEL in the germline V gene (reference sequence). This CDR3 has 13 amino acids. Trimming stripped 7 bases from V and 6 bases from J, with 16 bases between.

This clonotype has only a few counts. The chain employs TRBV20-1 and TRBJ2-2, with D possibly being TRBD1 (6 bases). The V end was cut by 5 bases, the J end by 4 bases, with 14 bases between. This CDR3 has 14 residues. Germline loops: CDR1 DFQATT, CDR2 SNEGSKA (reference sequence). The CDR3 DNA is TGCAGTGCTGCAGACAGGAGCGTCACCGGGGAGCTGTTTTTT. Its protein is CSAADRSVTGELFF.

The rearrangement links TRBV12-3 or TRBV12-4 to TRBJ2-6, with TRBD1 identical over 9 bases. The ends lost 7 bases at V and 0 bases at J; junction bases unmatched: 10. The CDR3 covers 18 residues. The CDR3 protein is CASTIGTGTGSGANVLTF. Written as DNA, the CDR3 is TGTGCCAGCACTATAGGGACAGGGACGGGCTCTGGGGCCAACGTCCTGACTTTC.

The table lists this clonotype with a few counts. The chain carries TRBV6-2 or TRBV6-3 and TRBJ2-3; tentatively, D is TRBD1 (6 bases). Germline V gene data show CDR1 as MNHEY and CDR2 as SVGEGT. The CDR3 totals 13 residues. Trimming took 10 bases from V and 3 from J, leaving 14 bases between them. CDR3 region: CATNRDITDTQYF. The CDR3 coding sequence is TGTGCCACCAACCGGGACATAACAGATACGCAGTATTTT.

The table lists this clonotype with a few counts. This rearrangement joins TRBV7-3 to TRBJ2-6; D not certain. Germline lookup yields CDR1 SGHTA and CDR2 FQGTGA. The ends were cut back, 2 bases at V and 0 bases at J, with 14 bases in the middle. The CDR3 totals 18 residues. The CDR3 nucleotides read TGTGCCAGCAGCTTAGAGTCGAACTACCCCTCTGGGGCCAACGTCCTGACTTTC. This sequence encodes CASSLESNYPSGANVLTF.

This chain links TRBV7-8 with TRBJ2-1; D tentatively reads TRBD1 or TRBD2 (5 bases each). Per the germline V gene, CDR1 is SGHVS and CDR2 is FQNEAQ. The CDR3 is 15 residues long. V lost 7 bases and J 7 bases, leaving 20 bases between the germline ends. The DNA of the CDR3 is TGTGCCAGCACCCCACGGGGCGGTCAGGGAAATGAGCAGTTCTTC. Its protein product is CASTPRGGQGNEQFF.

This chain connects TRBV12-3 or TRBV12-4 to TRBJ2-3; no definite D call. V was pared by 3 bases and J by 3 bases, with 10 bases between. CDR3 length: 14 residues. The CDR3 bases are TGTGCCAGCAGTTTTTCTTTTTCTACAGATACGCAGTATTTT. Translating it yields CASSFSFSTDTQYF.

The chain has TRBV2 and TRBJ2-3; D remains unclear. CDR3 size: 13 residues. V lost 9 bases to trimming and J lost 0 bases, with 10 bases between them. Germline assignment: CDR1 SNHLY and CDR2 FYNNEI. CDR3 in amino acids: CARTPESTDTQYF. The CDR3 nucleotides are TGTGCCAGGACCCCCGAGAGCACAGATACGCAGTATTTT.

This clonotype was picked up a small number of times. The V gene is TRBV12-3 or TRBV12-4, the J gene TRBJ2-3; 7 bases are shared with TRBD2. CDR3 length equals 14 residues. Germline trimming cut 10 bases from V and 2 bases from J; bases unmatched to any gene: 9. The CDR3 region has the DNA TGTGCCACCTCTAGCGGAGCCCACACAGATACGCAGTATTTT. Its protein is CATSSGAHTDTQYF.

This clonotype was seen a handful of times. The DNA for the CDR3 is TGTGCCAGCAGCCAAGTTCGGGCCAGCTCCTACGAGCAGTACTTC. Amino acids: CASSQVRASSYEQYF. The chain carries TRBV14 and TRBJ2-7; D is uncertain. Germline values: CDR1 SGHDN, CDR2 FVKESK. The germline V and J ends were trimmed by 1 base and 0 bases, with 10 bases remaining between them. CDR3 length: 15 amino acids.

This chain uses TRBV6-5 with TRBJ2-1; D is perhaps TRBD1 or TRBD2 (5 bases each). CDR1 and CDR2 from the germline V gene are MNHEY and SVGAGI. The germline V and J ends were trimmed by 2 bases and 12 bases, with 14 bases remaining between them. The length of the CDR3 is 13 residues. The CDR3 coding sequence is TGTGCCAGCAGTTACGCCGGGGCTTTGTCGCAGTTCTTC. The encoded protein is CASSYAGALSQFF.

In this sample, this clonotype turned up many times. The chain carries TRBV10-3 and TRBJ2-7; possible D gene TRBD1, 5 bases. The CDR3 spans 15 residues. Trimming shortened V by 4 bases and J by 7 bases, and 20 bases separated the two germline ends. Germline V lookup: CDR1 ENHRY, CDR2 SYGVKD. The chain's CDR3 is CAISAQGSIGREQYF. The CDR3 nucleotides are TGTGCCATCAGTGCCCAGGGTTCGATCGGCAGAGAGCAGTACTTC.

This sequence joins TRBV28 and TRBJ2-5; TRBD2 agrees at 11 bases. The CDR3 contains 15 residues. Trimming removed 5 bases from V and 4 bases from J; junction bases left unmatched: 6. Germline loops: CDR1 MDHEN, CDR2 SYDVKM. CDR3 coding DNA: TGTGCCAGCAGTACTAGCGGGAGAGTACGAGAGACCCAGTACTTC. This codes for CASSTSGRVRETQYF.

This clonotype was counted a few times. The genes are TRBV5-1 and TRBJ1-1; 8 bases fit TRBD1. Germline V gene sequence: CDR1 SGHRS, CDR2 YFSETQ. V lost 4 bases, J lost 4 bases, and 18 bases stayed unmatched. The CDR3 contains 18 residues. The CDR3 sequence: CASSPHRPGGLFVTEAFF. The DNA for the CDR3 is TGCGCCAGCAGCCCCCATCGCCCAGGGGGCCTATTTGTCACTGAAGCTTTCTTT.

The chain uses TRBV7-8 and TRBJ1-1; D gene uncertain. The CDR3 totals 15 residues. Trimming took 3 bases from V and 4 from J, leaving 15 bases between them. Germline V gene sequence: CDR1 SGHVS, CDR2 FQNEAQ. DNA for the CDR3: TGTGCCAGCAGCTTGGTGGCGAGGGTCCCCACTGAAGCTTTCTTT. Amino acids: CASSLVARVPTEAFF.

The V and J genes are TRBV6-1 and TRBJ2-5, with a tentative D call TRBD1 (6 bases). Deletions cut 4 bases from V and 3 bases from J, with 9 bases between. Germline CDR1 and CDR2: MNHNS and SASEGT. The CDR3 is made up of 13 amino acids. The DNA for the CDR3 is TGTGCCAGCAGTGCCCAGGGGAAAGAGACCCAGTACTTC. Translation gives CASSAQGKETQYF.

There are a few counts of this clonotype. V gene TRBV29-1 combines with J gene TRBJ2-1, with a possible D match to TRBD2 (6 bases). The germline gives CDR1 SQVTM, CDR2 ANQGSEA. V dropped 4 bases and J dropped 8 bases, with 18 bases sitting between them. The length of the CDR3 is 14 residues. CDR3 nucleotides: TGCAGCGTTGTAGGAGGGCACGGGGTCGATGAGCAGTTCTTC. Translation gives CSVVGGHGVDEQFF.

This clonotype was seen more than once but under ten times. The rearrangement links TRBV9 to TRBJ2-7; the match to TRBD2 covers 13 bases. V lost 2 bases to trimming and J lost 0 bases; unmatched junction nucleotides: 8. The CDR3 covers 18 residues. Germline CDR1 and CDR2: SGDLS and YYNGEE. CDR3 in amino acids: CASSVGLAGAPLSYEQYF. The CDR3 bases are TGTGCCAGCAGCGTCGGACTAGCGGGGGCCCCTCTCTCCTACGAGCAGTACTTC. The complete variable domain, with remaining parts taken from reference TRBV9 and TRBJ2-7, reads DSGVTQTPKHLITATGQRVTLRCSPRSGDLSVYWYQQSLDQGLQFLIQYYNGEERAKGNILERFSAQQFPDLHSELNLSSLELGDSALYFCASSVGLAGAPLSYEQYFGPGTRLTVT.